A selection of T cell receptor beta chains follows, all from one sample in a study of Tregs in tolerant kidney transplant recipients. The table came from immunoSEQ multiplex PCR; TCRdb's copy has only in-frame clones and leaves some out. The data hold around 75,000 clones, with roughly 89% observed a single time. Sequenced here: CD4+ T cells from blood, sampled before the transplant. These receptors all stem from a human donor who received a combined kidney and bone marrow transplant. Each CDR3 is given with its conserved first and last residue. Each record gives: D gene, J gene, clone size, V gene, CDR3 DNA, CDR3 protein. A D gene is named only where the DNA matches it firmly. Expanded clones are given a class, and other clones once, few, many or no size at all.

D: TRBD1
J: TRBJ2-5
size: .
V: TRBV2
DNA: TGTGCCAGCAGTACAGGACAGGGGAGGGGGACCCAGTACTTC
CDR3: CASSTGQGRGTQYF

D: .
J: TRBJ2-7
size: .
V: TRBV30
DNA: TGTGCCTGGGGAACAGGGACCTACGAGCAGTACTTC
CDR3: CAWGTGTYEQYF

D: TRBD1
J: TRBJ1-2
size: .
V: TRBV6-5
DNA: TGTGCCAGCACCCGAAGGGACAGGGATGGCTACACCTTC
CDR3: CASTRRDRDGYTF

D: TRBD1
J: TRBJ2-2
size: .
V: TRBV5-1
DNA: TGCGCCAGCAGCTCCGGGGACAGGGGGAACACCGGGGAGCTGTTTTTT
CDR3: CASSSGDRGNTGELFF

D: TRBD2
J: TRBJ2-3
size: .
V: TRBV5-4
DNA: TGTGCCAGCACCACGACTAGCGGGAGGTCTGGAGATACGCAGTATTTT
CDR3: CASTTTSGRSGDTQYF

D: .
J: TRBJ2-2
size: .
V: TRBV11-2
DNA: TGTGCCAGCAGCTTTCGCCTTGCGGGACTGAACACCGGGGAGCTGTTTTTT
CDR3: CASSFRLAGLNTGELFF

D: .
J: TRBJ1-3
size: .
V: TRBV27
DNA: TGTGCCAGCAGTTTCGGGAGAACTGGAAACACCATATATTTT
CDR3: CASSFGRTGNTIYF

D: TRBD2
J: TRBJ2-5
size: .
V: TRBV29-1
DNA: TGCAGCGTTTACGGGGGGAAAGAGACCCAGTACTTC
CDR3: CSVYGGKETQYF

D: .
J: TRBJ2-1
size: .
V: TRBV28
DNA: TGTGCCAGCAGATTGCGGGGAATAGGTGAGCAGTTCTTC
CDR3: CASRLRGIGEQFF

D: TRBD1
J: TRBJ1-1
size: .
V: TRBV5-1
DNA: TGCGCCAGCAGCTCGGAGGGACAGGGGAACACTGAAGCTTTCTTT
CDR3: CASSSEGQGNTEAFF

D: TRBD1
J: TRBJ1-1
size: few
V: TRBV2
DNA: TGTGCCAGCAGTCGTAGCGGGACAGCAGGTAAAAACACTGAAGCTTTCTTT
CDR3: CASSRSGTAGKNTEAFF

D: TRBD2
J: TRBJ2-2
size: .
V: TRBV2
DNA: TGTGCCAGCAGTGACAAGCGGGAGTGGACCGGGGAGCTGTTTTTT
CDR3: CASSDKREWTGELFF

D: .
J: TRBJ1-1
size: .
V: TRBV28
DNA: TGTGCCAGCAGTTCCCCGTCGGACAGAAACACTGAAGCTTTCTTT
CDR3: CASSSPSDRNTEAFF

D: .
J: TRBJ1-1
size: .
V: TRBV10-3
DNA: TGTGCAACTCAGGGAATGAACACTGAAGCTTTCTTT
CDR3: CATQGMNTEAFF

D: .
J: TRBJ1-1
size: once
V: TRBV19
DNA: TGTGCCAGTAGTACGACAGCAAACACTGAAGCTTTCTTT
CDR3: CASSTTANTEAFF

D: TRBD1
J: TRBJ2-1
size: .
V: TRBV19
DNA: TGTGCCAGTAGTATAGATCTCCGGACAGGAATATACAATGAGCAGTTCTTC
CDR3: CASSIDLRTGIYNEQFF

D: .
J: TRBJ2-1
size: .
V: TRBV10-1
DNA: TGCGCCAGCAGTGTCCGTAACCCGAGATACAATGAGCAGTTCTTC
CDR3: CASSVRNPRYNEQFF

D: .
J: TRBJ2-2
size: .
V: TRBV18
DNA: TGTGCCAGCTCACCAATGACTGAAACGAACACCGGGGAGCTGTTTTTT
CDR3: CASSPMTETNTGELFF

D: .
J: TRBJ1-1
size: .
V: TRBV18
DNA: TGTGCCAGCTCACCCCTCGACACTGAAGCTTTCTTT
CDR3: CASSPLDTEAFF

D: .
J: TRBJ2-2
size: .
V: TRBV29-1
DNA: TGCAGCGTTGGGGAGAGGACCAACACCGGGGAGCTGTTTTTT
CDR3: CSVGERTNTGELFF

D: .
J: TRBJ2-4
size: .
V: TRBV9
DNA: TGTGCCAGCAGCGTAGTGGACACCCGGTACTTC
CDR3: CASSVVDTRYF

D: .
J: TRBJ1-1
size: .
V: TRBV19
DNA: TGTGCCAGTAGTATTTCCAGGGGATTCACTGAAGCTTTCTTT
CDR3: CASSISRGFTEAFF

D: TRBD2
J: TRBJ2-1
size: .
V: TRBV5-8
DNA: TGTGCCAGCAGCCTCGAGCGGGAGAAATACAATGAGCAGTTCTTC
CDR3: CASSLEREKYNEQFF

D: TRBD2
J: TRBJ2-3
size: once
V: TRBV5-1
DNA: TGCGCCAGCAGCGTGACTAGCGGGAGGGATACGCAGTATTTT
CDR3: CASSVTSGRDTQYF

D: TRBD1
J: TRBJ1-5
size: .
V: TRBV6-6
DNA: TGTGCCAGCAGTTTCCCGGGACAGTTACCCAATCAGCCCCAGCATTTT
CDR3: CASSFPGQLPNQPQHF

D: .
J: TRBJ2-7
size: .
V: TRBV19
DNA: TGTGCCAGTAGTATCCCTGGACTTCCCTACGAGCAGTACTTC
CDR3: CASSIPGLPYEQYF

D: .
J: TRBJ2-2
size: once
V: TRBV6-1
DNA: TGTGCCAGCAGTGAAGGAGTGAACACCGGGGAGCTGTTTTTT
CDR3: CASSEGVNTGELFF

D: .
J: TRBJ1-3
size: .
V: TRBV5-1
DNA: TGCGCCAGCAGCTTGGAGGCAGGGTCCTCCTCTGGAAACACCATATATTTT
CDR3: CASSLEAGSSSGNTIYF

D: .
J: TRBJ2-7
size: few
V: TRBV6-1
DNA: TGTGCCAGCAGGACAGGCGCAATCTCCTACGAGCAGTACTTC
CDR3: CASRTGAISYEQYF

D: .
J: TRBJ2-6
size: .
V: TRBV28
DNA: TGTGCCAGCAGTCCCACTACAGGCTCTGGGGCCAACGTCCTGACTTTC
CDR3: CASSPTTGSGANVLTF

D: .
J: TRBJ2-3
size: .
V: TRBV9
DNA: TGTGCCAGCAGCGTAGACGAGGGAGTCAGAGCAGATACGCAGTATTTT
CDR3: CASSVDEGVRADTQYF

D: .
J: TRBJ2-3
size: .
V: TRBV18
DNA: TGTGCCAGCTCCCTAATAGAAACAGATACGCAGTATTTT
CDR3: CASSLIETDTQYF